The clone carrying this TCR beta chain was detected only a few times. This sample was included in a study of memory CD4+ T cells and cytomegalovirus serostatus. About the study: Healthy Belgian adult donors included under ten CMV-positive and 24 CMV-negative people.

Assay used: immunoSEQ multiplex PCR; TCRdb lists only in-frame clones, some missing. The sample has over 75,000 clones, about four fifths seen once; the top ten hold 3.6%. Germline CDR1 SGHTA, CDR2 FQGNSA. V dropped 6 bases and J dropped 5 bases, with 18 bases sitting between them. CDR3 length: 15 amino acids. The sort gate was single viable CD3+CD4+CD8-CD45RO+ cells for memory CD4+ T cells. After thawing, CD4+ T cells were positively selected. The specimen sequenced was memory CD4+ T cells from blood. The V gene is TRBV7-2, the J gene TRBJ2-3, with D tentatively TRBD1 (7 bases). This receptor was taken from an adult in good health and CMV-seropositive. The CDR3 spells CASSQAAQGGDTQYF. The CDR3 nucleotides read TGTGCCAGCAGTCAAGCGGCCCAGGGGGGAGATACGCAGTATTTT. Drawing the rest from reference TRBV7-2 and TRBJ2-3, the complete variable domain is GAGVSQSPSNKVTEKGKDVELRCDPISGHTALYWYRQSLGQGLEFLIYFQGNSAPDKSGLPSDRFSAERTGGSVSTLTIQRTQQEDSAVYLCASSQAAQGGDTQYFGPGTRLTVL.